This T cell receptor (beta chain) was recovered during a study of blood T cell repertoires in COVID-19. Assay used: immunoSEQ multiplex PCR; TCRdb lists only in-frame clones, some missing. The table shows roughly 300,000 clones, with roughly 90% occurring only once. V shed 5 bases and J shed 5 bases, with 15 bases lying between them. This CDR3 region has 14 residues. Germline-derived CDR1 and CDR2 are MNHEY and SVGEGT. The sequencing input was PBMCs or T cells enriched from blood (not recorded which). The chain recombines TRBV6-2 or TRBV6-3 with TRBJ2-5; weak D call: TRBD1 (5 bases). This receptor was identified in a woman between 25 and 40 years old who had recovered from COVID-19. Here the CDR3 DNA reads TGTGCCAGCAGTGTCCATGGGGCGCCGGAGACCCAGTACTTC. This sequence encodes CASSVHGAPETQYF.